The rows below give T cell receptor beta chains drawn from one sample of a study of CD8 T cells in ankylosing spondylitis. From the 5' RACE reads, TCRdb called clonotypes with MiXCR, one entry per CDR3 protein. The sample lists 700,000 to 850,000 distinct CDR3 sequences; about 11% were seen once. Sequenced material: blood, either unsorted or a sorted T cell fraction (not recorded which). These receptors came from a male donor with ankylosing spondylitis. CDR3s include the opening cysteine and the closing phenylalanine or tryptophan. Fields, in order: CDR3 protein, CDR3 DNA, V gene, clone size, CDR3 length, J gene, D gene. The D gene is left open where the match is weak. The size field is filled for only some rows; it gives once, few, many or a size class.

CSVEDWEPRTNGYTF	TGCAGCGTTGAAGACTGGGAACCTCGAACGAATGGCTACACCTTC	TRBV29-1	many	15	TRBJ1-2	NA
CSVGKTVNTEAFF	TGCAGCGTTGGGAAGACCGTGAACACTGAAGCTTTCTTT	TRBV29-1	many	13	TRBJ1-1	NA
CSARLAGGIEQYF	TGCAGTGCGAGACTAGCGGGAGGAATTGAGCAGTACTTC	TRBV20-1	few	13	TRBJ2-7	TRBD2
CASSEPLGFMNTEAFF	TGTGCCAGCAGTGAACCCTTGGGTTTCATGAACACTGAAGCTTTCTTT	TRBV6-1	NA	16	TRBJ1-1	NA
CASSQAASGNIQYF	TGTGCCAGCAGCCAAGCGGCCTCTGGAAACATTCAGTACTTC	TRBV7-9	NA	14	TRBJ2-4	NA
CASSLWGPRRQETQYF	TGTGCCAGCAGCTTATGGGGGCCGCGACGCCAAGAGACCCAGTACTTC	TRBV7-2	many	16	TRBJ2-5	NA
CSARDRGRGGTDTQYF	TGCAGTGCTAGAGATAGGGGGAGAGGGGGCACAGATACGCAGTATTTT	TRBV20-1	NA	16	TRBJ2-3	NA
CASSSDTRWGNYEQYF	TGTGCCAGCAGTTCCGACACCCGATGGGGTAACTACGAGCAGTACTTC	TRBV6-5	NA	16	TRBJ2-7	NA
CASSEVRATEAFF	TGTGCCAGCAGTGAGGTTCGGGCCACTGAAGCTTTCTTT	TRBV2	few	13	TRBJ1-1	NA
CSASLQGYGYTF	TGCAGTGCTAGCCTTCAGGGGTATGGCTACACCTTC	TRBV20-1	NA	12	TRBJ1-2	NA
CASSHGQGAGSPLHF	TGTGCCAGCAGCCATGGACAGGGGGCGGGATCACCCCTCCACTTT	TRBV3-1	NA	15	TRBJ1-6	TRBD1
CASSPPESSSYNEQFF	TGTGCCAGCAGCCCCCCGGAGTCTAGCTCCTACAATGAGCAGTTCTTC	TRBV7-9	NA	16	TRBJ2-1	NA
CSAQGFGEKLFF	TGCAGTGCCCAGGGTTTCGGAGAAAAACTGTTTTTT	TRBV20-1	many	12	TRBJ1-4	NA
CASSSLRGNTEPFF	TGTGCCAGCAGCTCCCTCAGGGGGAACACTGAACCTTTCTTT	TRBV7-9	NA	14	TRBJ1-1	TRBD1
CASSPYRVGTGELFF	TGTGCCAGCAGCCCGTACAGGGTTGGAACCGGGGAGCTGTTTTTT	TRBV7-6	NA	15	TRBJ2-2	NA
CSGTTEFNEKLFF	TGCAGCGGTACGACAGAGTTTAATGAAAAACTGTTTTTT	TRBV29-1	few	13	TRBJ1-4	NA
CASSYSTINEQFF	TGTGCCAGCAGTTACTCGACGATCAATGAGCAGTTCTTC	TRBV6-5	many	13	TRBJ2-1	NA
CASSLARGNIQYF	TGTGCCAGCAGCTTAGCTAGGGGTAACATTCAGTACTTC	TRBV7-9	few	13	TRBJ2-4	NA
CASRPTAGRSYEQYF	TGTGCCAGCAGACCAACCGCGGGTAGATCCTACGAGCAGTACTTC	TRBV6-1	NA	15	TRBJ2-7	NA
CASSQRAGDTGELFF	TGTGCCAGCAGCCAGCGGGCGGGGGACACCGGGGAGCTGTTTTTT	TRBV4-2	many	15	TRBJ2-2	TRBD2
CASSLGQGHHEQYF	TGTGCCAGCAGTTTAGGACAGGGGCATCACGAGCAGTACTTC	TRBV6-5	many	14	TRBJ2-7	TRBD1
CASSQDKGTSGGWKFF	TGTGCCAGCAGCCAAGATAAAGGGACTAGCGGGGGGTGGAAGTTCTTC	TRBV4-2	NA	16	TRBJ2-1	TRBD2
CASSPRAEPYGYTF	TGTGCCAGCTCACCACGGGCAGAGCCTTATGGCTACACCTTC	TRBV18	NA	14	TRBJ1-2	NA
CSVAGSLNSPLHF	TGCAGTGTTGCAGGGAGCCTTAATTCACCCCTCCACTTT	TRBV20-1	NA	13	TRBJ1-6	NA
CATSGILTEAFF	TGTGCCACGTCAGGGATCTTGACTGAAGCTTTCTTT	TRBV10-3	few	12	TRBJ1-1	NA
CASSLGTSGSRTGELFF	TGCGCCAGCAGCTTGGGGACTAGCGGGAGCCGCACCGGGGAGCTGTTTTTT	TRBV5-1	many	17	TRBJ2-2	TRBD2
CASSPRDRKETQYF	TGTGCCAGCAGCCCACGGGACAGAAAGGAGACCCAGTACTTC	TRBV7-2	NA	14	TRBJ2-5	TRBD1
CASSLEGGDGTGELFF	TGCGCCAGCAGCTTGGAAGGGGGCGACGGCACCGGGGAGCTGTTTTTT	TRBV5-1	many	16	TRBJ2-2	TRBD1
CAWSVRFGTEAFF	TGTGCCTGGAGTGTACGGTTTGGCACTGAAGCTTTCTTT	TRBV30	NA	13	TRBJ1-1	NA
CASSDTGAGYTF	TGTGCCAGCAGCGATACAGGGGCCGGCTACACCTTC	TRBV6-1	few	12	TRBJ1-2	TRBD1
CASSVGAGSSYEQYF	TGTGCCAGCAGCGTAGGGGCGGGTAGCTCCTACGAGCAGTACTTC	TRBV9	NA	15	TRBJ2-7	NA
CASSAQGWEETQYF	TGTGCCAGCAGCGCACAGGGGTGGGAAGAGACCCAGTACTTC	TRBV12-3/TRBV12-4	few	14	TRBJ2-5	TRBD1
CATSRKGSGANVLTF	TGTGCCACCAGCAGAAAGGGGTCAGGGGCCAACGTCCTGACTTTC	TRBV15	NA	15	TRBJ2-6	NA
CAGLESSYNEQFF	TGCGCAGGACTAGAAAGCTCCTACAATGAGCAGTTCTTC	TRBV20-1	NA	13	TRBJ2-1	TRBD2
CASSYGAMNTEAFF	TGTGCCAGCAGCTACGGGGCCATGAACACTGAAGCTTTCTTT	TRBV7-9	NA	14	TRBJ1-1	NA